Below are 15 T cell receptor beta chains sequenced from a single sample in a study of CD8+ T cells in alopecia areata. Treatment reported: oral pan-JAK inhibitor, 5-10 mg twice daily. RNA extraction was followed by reverse transcription into cDNA, which acted as the sequencing template. TCRdb keeps only in-frame clones here, not all; method: immunoSEQ multiplex PCR. This sample has some 170,000 clones, with 50% to 75% found just once. The sample here was CD4+ T cells sorted from blood, taken at approximately week 56, from a patient treated with tofacitinib. Receptors originate from a human donor with alopecia areata.

The chain links TRBV30 to TRBJ2-7, with 8 bases aligning to TRBD1. Germline CDR1 GTSNPN, CDR2 SVGIG (reference sequence). This CDR3 has 14 amino acids. After removal of 0 bases from V and 6 bases from J, the junction contained 7 bases not matched to a gene. As DNA, the CDR3 is TGTGCCTGGAGTGTAGGACAGGGATTTCTCGAGCAGTACTTC. Amino acid sequence: CAWSVGQGFLEQYF.

On this clone itself: Other nucleotide sequences from this sample produce the same CDR3. The chain links TRBV29-1 to TRBJ2-7; tentative D call: TRBD1 (5 bases). CDR1 and CDR2 (germline): SQVTM, ANQGSEA. V was trimmed by 4 bases and J by 2 bases, leaving 9 bases between them. The CDR3 is made up of 12 amino acids. Here the CDR3 DNA reads TGCAGCGTTGCGCAGGGTACCTACGAGCAGTACTTC. Its protein is CSVAQGTYEQYF.

The sample holds a few counts of this clone. V usage is TRBV5-1 and J usage is TRBJ2-3, with D unclear. Per germline, CDR1 SGHRS and CDR2 YFSETQ. This CDR3 spans 15 amino acids. With 0 bases removed from V and 0 bases from J, the gap between germline ends came to 8 bases. CDR3 DNA: TGCGCCAGCAGCTTGGCAGGAGTTAGCACAGATACGCAGTATTTT. It specifies CASSLAGVSTDTQYF.

The J gene is TRBJ2-7, the V gene TRBV12-5; no reliable D call. This CDR3 region has 11 residues. Deletions cut 4 bases from V and 3 bases from J, with 4 bases between. CDR1 is LGHNT, CDR2 FRNRAP, per germline. CDR3 sequence: CASGSYYEQYF. CDR3 nucleotides: TGTGCTAGTGGTTCCTACTACGAGCAGTACTTC.

This clone was seen a handful of times. The chain combines TRBV14 with TRBJ1-1, with D unresolved. Trimming stripped 4 bases from V and 1 base from J, with 7 bases between. This CDR3 comprises 13 residues. Germline CDR1 SGHDN, CDR2 FVKESK. This CDR3 is CASSLSANTEAFF. In DNA form, the CDR3 reads TGTGCCAGCAGCCTTTCAGCGAACACTGAAGCTTTCTTT. Drawing the rest from reference TRBV14 and TRBJ1-1, the complete variable domain is EAGVTQFPSHSVIEKGQTVTLRCDPISGHDNLYWYRRVMGKEIKFLLHFVKESKQDESGMPNNRFLAERTGGTYSTLKVQPAELEDSGVYFCASSLSANTEAFFGQGTRLTVV.

The V call is TRBV19, the J call TRBJ1-5; possible D gene TRBD1, 5 bases. V gave up 7 bases and J gave up 10 bases, with 26 bases separating them. From germline, CDR1 is LNHDA and CDR2 SQIVND (reference sequence). CDR3 size: 16 residues. This chain's CDR3 is CASTPAGGKPSGPQHF. In DNA form, the CDR3 reads TGTGCCAGTACCCCAGCTGGGGGGAAGCCCTCAGGCCCCCAGCATTTT.

The sample holds a few counts of this clone. The gene calls are TRBV11-2 and TRBJ1-6; D gene unclear. Trimming removed 4 bases at V and 7 bases at J, with 8 bases between. Germline CDR1 and CDR2: SGHAT and FQNNGV. The CDR3 consists of 13 residues. The CDR3 DNA reads as TGTGCCAGCAGCTCACGGGCAAATTCACCCCTCCACTTT. This encodes CASSSRANSPLHF.

A few counts support this clone. The rearrangement uses TRBV2 and TRBJ2-6; D uncertain. The V end was cut by 6 bases, the J end by 0 bases, with 6 bases between. The CDR3 consists of 14 residues. Germline CDR1 is SNHLY and CDR2 is FYNNEI. This CDR3 is CASRGSSGANVLTF. The CDR3 DNA reads as TGTGCCAGCAGAGGATCCTCTGGGGCCAACGTCCTGACTTTC. Complete variable domain (other parts from reference TRBV2 and TRBJ2-6): EPEVTQTPSHQVTQMGQEVILRCVPISNHLYFYWYRQILGQKVEFLVSFYNNEISEKSEIFDDQFSVERPDGSNFTLKIRSTKLEDSAMYFCASRGSSGANVLTFGAGSRLTVL.

This clone was recorded a few times. V and J are TRBV18 and TRBJ1-1; D perhaps matches TRBD1 (5 bases). V was trimmed by 2 bases and J by 0 bases, leaving 7 bases between them. CDR3 length equals 14 residues. Germline CDR1 and CDR2: KGHSH and LQKENI. CDR3 amino acids: CASSPGGVNTEAFF. In DNA form, the CDR3 reads TGTGCCAGCTCACCAGGGGGGGTGAACACTGAAGCTTTCTTT.

The chain joins TRBV29-1 to TRBJ2-5; D may be TRBD1 (6 bases). From germline, CDR1 is SQVTM and CDR2 ANQGSEA. V shed 7 bases and J shed 3 bases, with 15 bases lying between them. This CDR3 contains 13 residues. Here the CDR3 reads CSGLDRKKETQYF. CDR3 in DNA: TGCAGCGGGCTGGACAGAAAAAAAGAGACCCAGTACTTC.

This chain uses TRBV6-5 with TRBJ1-2; D not resolved. With 5 bases removed from V and 3 bases from J, the gap between germline ends came to 7 bases. This CDR3 comprises 12 residues. Germline CDR1 reads MNHEY; CDR2 reads SVGAGI. CDR3 sequence (DNA): TGTGCCAGCAGTGTCGGTTACTATGGCTACACCTTC. Translated, it gives CASSVGYYGYTF.

The gene calls are TRBV7-2 and TRBJ2-2, with no clear D. V was clipped by 2 bases and J by 0 bases, with 7 bases between them. This CDR3 region has 15 residues. Germline-derived CDR1 and CDR2 are SGHTA and FQGNSA. The CDR3 loop reads CASSLSQTNTGELFF. Here the CDR3 DNA reads TGTGCCAGCAGCTTAAGCCAGACGAACACCGGGGAGCTGTTTTTT. Using reference TRBV7-2 and TRBJ2-2 for the parts outside the CDR3, the full variable domain is GAGVSQSPSNKVTEKGKDVELRCDPISGHTALYWYRQSLGQGLEFLIYFQGNSAPDKSGLPSDRFSAERTGGSVSTLTIQRTQQEDSAVYLCASSLSQTNTGELFFGEGSRLTVL.

The V gene is TRBV30, the J gene TRBJ2-7; D is unresolved. Germline V gene lookup returns CDR1 GTSNPN and CDR2 SVGIG (reference sequence). This CDR3 contains 16 residues. Trimming shortened V by 0 bases and J by 4 bases, and 19 bases separated the two germline ends. The CDR3 DNA reads TGTGCCTGGAGTGTAGCTCGGCTCCCCCCCGCGTACGAGCAGTACTTC. As protein: CAWSVARLPPAYEQYF.

The chain has TRBV10-3 and TRBJ2-7, with D hard to call. The CDR3 is 14 residues long. V lost 0 bases and J lost 2, with 8 bases in between. Germline CDR1 reads ENHRY; CDR2 reads SYGVKD. CDR3 nucleotides: TGTGCCATCAGTGAGTCGGTCGGTGCCTACGAGCAGTACTTC. Translation gives CAISESVGAYEQYF.

The chain is built from TRBV5-6 and TRBJ1-1; perhaps TRBD1 as D (6 bases). Trimming removed 4 bases at V and 4 bases at J, with 14 bases between. The CDR3 totals 14 residues. Per the germline V gene, CDR1 is SGHDT and CDR2 is YYEEEE. CDR3 region: CASSRDTGRTEAFF. CDR3 coding DNA: TGTGCCAGCAGCCGTGATACAGGGCGCACTGAAGCTTTCTTT.